The sample holds a few counts of the clone carrying this T cell receptor beta chain. Its antigen is currently unknown. The data originate from a study of response to subunit inactivated influenza vaccine. Study observations and caveats: Authors proposed each seasonal influenza vaccination draws in few new T cells.

TCRdb called the RT-PCR reads again in MiXCR, with one record for every CDR3 protein. Of around 580,000 distinct CDR3 sequences in the sample, 10% to 15% are singletons; the top ten hold more than 8.5%. Deletions cut 6 bases from V and 2 bases from J, with 12 bases between. CDR1 and CDR2 from the germline V gene are WSHSY and SAAADI. The CDR3 runs to 14 residues. The starting material was PBMCs from blood, obtained on the day of vaccination. This clonotype was obtained from a man aged 45-60 years who received an inactivated influenza vaccine. The chain uses TRBV10-2 and TRBJ2-3; D possibly corresponds to TRBD2 (5 bases). CDR3 DNA sequence: TGCGCCAGCAGAATAGCGCATAACACAGATACGCAGTATTTT. It translates to CASRIAHNTDTQYF.